This TCR beta chain was recovered during a study of blood T cell repertoires in COVID-19. Study at large: From T cells, B-cell-depleted T cells, or PBMCs came the material, which was cDNA or gDNA.

CDR1 is SGHTA and CDR2 is FQGNSA in the germline V gene. Trimming shortened V by 1 base and J by 1 base, and 10 bases separated the two germline ends. This CDR3 has 15 amino acids. Source study methods: From reference gene primer amplification, estimates of nucleated cell counts were derived. Libraries were prepared by immunoSEQ multiplex PCR; TCRdb keeps only in-frame clonotypes and omits some of them. V and J calls and clone size are as listed in that table; D and trimming were resolved from the DNA. The sample lists 55,000 to 70,000 clones, 88% seen once, with roughly 40% in the top ten. Patients at the Seattle site were enrolled during active infection and followed longitudinally.

The TCR comes from a woman in her sixties or seventies with COVID-19, enrolled during active disease. This chain links TRBV7-2 with TRBJ1-2, with D possibly matching TRBD1 (5 bases). The sample comprised peripheral blood. CDR3 sequence: CASSLGRQSNYGYTF. In DNA form, the CDR3 reads TGTGCCAGCAGCTTAGGGCGACAGAGTAACTATGGCTACACCTTC.